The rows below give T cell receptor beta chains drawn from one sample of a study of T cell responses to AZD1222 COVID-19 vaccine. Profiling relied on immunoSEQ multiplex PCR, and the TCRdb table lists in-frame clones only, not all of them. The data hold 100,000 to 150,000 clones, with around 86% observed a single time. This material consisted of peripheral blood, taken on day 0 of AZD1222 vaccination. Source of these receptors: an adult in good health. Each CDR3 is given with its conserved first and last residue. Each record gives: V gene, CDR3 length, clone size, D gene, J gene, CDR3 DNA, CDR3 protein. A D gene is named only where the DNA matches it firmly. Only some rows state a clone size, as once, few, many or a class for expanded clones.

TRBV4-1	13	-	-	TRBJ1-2	TGCGCCAGCAGCAGACAGGAGGACTATGGCTACACCTTC	CASSRQEDYGYTF
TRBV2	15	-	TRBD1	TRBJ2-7	TGTGCCAGCCCATCCCCGGGACAGGGGCCGCTCGAGCAGTACTTC	CASPSPGQGPLEQYF
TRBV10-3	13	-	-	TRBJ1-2	TGTGCCATCAGTGTGTCGGGGCTGGACGGCTACACCTTC	CAISVSGLDGYTF
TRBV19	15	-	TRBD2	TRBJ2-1	TGTGCCACCCTGGGACTAGCGGGGGCCCGCAATGAGCAGTTCTTC	CATLGLAGARNEQFF
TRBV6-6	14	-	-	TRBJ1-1	TGTGCCAGCAGCACCACAGGGTTAGGAACTGAAGCTTTCTTT	CASSTTGLGTEAFF
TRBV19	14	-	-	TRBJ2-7	TGTGCCACTCAAGGAACAGGGAAATCGTTTGAGCAGTACTTC	CATQGTGKSFEQYF
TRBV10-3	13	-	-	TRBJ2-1	TGTGCCATCAGTGAATCCCCCATACATGAGCAGTTCTTC	CAISESPIHEQFF
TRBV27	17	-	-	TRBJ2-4	TGTGCCAGCAGTTTAAGGGCGCAGGGATTCGCCAAAAACATTCAGTACTTC	CASSLRAQGFAKNIQYF
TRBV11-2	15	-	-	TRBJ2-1	TGTGCCAGCAGCTTAAGCGAGTTCGGTCCCAATGAGCAGTTCTTC	CASSLSEFGPNEQFF
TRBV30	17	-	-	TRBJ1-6	TGTGCCTGGAAGGTGACCAGGGCAAGCTCCTATAATTCACCCCTCCACTTT	CAWKVTRASSYNSPLHF
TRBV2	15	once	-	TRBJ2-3	TGTGCCAGCAGGACAGACAGCCCAGGCACAGATACGCAGTATTTT	CASRTDSPGTDTQYF
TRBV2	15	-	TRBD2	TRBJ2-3	TGTGCCAGCAGTGGACTAGCGGGCCTCACAGATACGCAGTATTTT	CASSGLAGLTDTQYF
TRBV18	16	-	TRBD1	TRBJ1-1	TGTGCCAGCTCACCAGGGACAGGGGCGCGGGGCACTGAAGCTTTCTTT	CASSPGTGARGTEAFF